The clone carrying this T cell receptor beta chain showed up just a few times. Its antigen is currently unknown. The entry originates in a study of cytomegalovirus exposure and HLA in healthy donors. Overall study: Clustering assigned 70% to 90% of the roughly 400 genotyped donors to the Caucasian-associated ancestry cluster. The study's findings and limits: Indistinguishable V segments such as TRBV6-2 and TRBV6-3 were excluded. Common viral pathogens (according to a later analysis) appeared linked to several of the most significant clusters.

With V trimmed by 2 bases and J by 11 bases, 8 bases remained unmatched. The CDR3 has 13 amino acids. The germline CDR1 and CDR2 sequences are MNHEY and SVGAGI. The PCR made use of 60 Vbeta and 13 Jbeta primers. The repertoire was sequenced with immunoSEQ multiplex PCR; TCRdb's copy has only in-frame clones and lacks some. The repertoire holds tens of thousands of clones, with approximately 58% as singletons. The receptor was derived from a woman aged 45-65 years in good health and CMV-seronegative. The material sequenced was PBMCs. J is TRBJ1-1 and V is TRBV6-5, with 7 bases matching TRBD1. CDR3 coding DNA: TGTGCCAGCAGTTACGGGACAGCTACAATTGCTTTCTTT. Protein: CASSYGTATIAFF.